Listed below are T cell receptor beta chains from one sample, sequenced in a study of PD-L1 blockade in urothelial cancer. TCRdb's copy holds only in-frame clones and misses some; the assay was immunoSEQ multiplex PCR. The table lists about 120,000 clones, roughly 86% of them singletons. The input for sequencing was PBMCs, taken around atezolizumab (anti-PD-L1) treatment. The receptor set was obtained from a man aged 45-65 years with urothelial cancer. Each CDR3 is given with its conserved first and last residue. A D gene is named only where the DNA matches it firmly. Some rows have no size entry. The others give once, few or many, or a class for an expanded clone.

j_call	cdr3_length	v_call	clone_size	d_call	cdr3_aa	cdr3_nt
TRBJ2-7	14	TRBV28	.	TRBD2	CASRFSGTPYEQYF	TGTGCCAGCAGGTTTAGCGGGACCCCCTACGAGCAGTACTTC
TRBJ2-1	16	TRBV9	.	.	CASSPFLSGHGNEQFF	TGTGCCAGCAGCCCCTTCCTTAGCGGCCACGGGAATGAGCAGTTCTTC
TRBJ2-3	15	TRBV5-6	.	TRBD1	CASSVGQVGTDTQYF	TGTGCCAGCAGCGTTGGACAGGTCGGCACAGATACGCAGTATTTT
TRBJ1-6	16	TRBV18	.	.	CASSPGSIRNNSPLHF	TGTGCCAGCTCACCAGGATCCATCAGGAACAATTCACCCCTCCACTTT
TRBJ1-5	14	TRBV30	once	.	CAWSVMYSNQPQHF	TGTGCCTGGAGTGTAATGTATAGCAATCAGCCCCAGCATTTT
TRBJ2-1	15	TRBV7-8	.	TRBD2	CASSLPGLFIDEQFF	TGTGCCAGCAGCTTGCCGGGACTATTCATCGATGAGCAGTTCTTC
TRBJ2-7	15	TRBV28	.	TRBD2	CASSKGLAGPREQYF	TGTGCCAGCAGCAAAGGACTAGCGGGACCTAGGGAGCAGTACTTC
TRBJ1-5	12	TRBV6-6	.	TRBD1	CASGTANQPQHF	TGTGCCAGCGGGACAGCAAATCAGCCCCAGCATTTT
TRBJ2-1	18	TRBV4-2	few	TRBD2	CASSQGASGFGGGYEQFF	TGTGCCAGCAGCCAAGGGGCTAGCGGGTTTGGGGGCGGGTATGAGCAGTTCTTC
TRBJ2-3	13	TRBV5-1	.	.	CASSLESSDTQYF	TGCGCCAGCAGCTTGGAGTCTAGCGATACGCAGTATTTT
TRBJ1-4	12	TRBV18	.	TRBD1	CASSPDRVKLFF	TGTGCCAGCTCTCCGGACAGGGTAAAACTGTTTTTT
TRBJ2-7	13	TRBV6-6	.	TRBD2	CASRPGGPLEQYF	TGTGCCAGCCGGCCGGGAGGGCCTCTCGAGCAGTACTTC
TRBJ2-1	15	TRBV11-3	.	TRBD1	CASSPGQGEDNEQFF	TGTGCCAGCAGCCCCGGACAGGGGGAGGACAATGAGCAGTTCTTC
TRBJ2-2	16	TRBV9	.	TRBD1	CASSTRQGVSTGELFF	TGTGCCAGCAGCACCCGACAGGGTGTATCCACCGGGGAGCTGTTTTTT
TRBJ1-1	15	TRBV28	.	.	CASSPRNRVPTEAFF	TGTGCCAGCAGTCCCCGAAACAGGGTTCCCACTGAAGCTTTCTTT
TRBJ2-1	15	TRBV5-1	.	TRBD2	CASSLWTSGSNEQFF	TGCGCCAGCAGCTTGTGGACTAGCGGGAGCAATGAGCAGTTCTTC
TRBJ1-1	14	TRBV10-3	.	.	CAISELGLNTEAFF	TGTGCCATCAGTGAGTTGGGCTTGAACACTGAAGCTTTCTTT
TRBJ1-6	15	TRBV15	.	.	CATSRDLPGNSPLHF	TGTGCCACCAGCAGAGATCTGCCAGGGAATTCACCCCTCCACTTT
TRBJ2-6	18	TRBV13	.	TRBD1	CASSRDRGRDSGANVLTF	TGTGCCAGCAGCCGCGACAGGGGGCGCGACTCTGGGGCCAACGTCCTGACTTTC
TRBJ2-3	15	TRBV11-2	.	TRBD1	CASSLSSDRGDTQYF	TGTGCCAGCAGCCTCTCCTCGGACAGGGGTGATACGCAGTATTTT
TRBJ1-1	11	TRBV27	.	.	CASASLAEAFF	TGTGCCAGCGCGAGCCTGGCTGAAGCTTTCTTT
TRBJ2-1	14	TRBV2	.	TRBD2	CASTGLAGYNEQFF	TGTGCCAGCACCGGACTAGCGGGATACAATGAGCAGTTCTTC
TRBJ2-7	13	TRBV30	.	.	CACNSGTPSEQYF	TGTGCCTGTAACTCCGGGACTCCGAGCGAGCAGTACTTC
TRBJ2-7	13	TRBV7-8	.	.	CASLSPSSYEQYF	TGTGCCAGCCTGTCTCCGAGCTCCTACGAGCAGTACTTC
TRBJ2-7	15	TRBV6-5	.	TRBD2	CASRPGLAVTYEQYF	TGTGCCAGCAGGCCGGGACTAGCCGTTACCTACGAGCAGTACTTC
TRBJ2-1	12	TRBV7-2	few	.	CASSQTRSEQFF	TGTGCCAGCAGCCAAACCCGGAGTGAGCAGTTCTTC